The present T cell receptor (beta chain) was sequenced within a study of T cell responses to AZD1222 COVID-19 vaccine listed by TCRdb under 2021. Study-wide context: Because spike-specific TCR depth and breadth did not differ between the two schedules, AZD1222 recipients who got a second dose at roughly 4 weeks were pooled with those who got a second dose at roughly 12 weeks. A total of more than 230 trial participants underwent TCR sequencing, of whom about 210 had received two doses of AZD1222 and about 25 had received two doses of the MenACWY control vaccine. Trial participants were enrolled into age subgroups of 18-55, 56-69 and 70-plus years, which contained about 150, 28 and 57 TCR-sequenced participants, respectively. Overall results and qualifications from the work: In the small 56-69-year group, the increase in depth fell short of significance, most likely because of low power. Because no day 14 peak-response samples were available, the repertoires could be characterized only after the peak T cell response. Conclusions about previously exposed vaccinees were limited because only a handful of AZD1222 recipients were SARS-CoV-2 seropositive at baseline. Spike-specific TCR breadth and depth rose significantly after two AZD1222 doses compared with day 0 and with MenACWY recipients. Reportedly, almost half of the unique spike-specific TCRs recognized epitopes lying outside the regions that are mutated in the B.1.351 and B.1.1.7 variants. Participants were mostly white British and included more females than males, and it was suggested by the authors that clonal diversity may have been underestimated. The vaccine-associated CD4 TCRs covered the entire spike protein, and the dominant responses fell in regions 160-218 and 743-854.

The sample's time point label is to be understood as: baseline before first vaccination. Vaccinee samples came from UK trials COV001 and COV002, including a single-blind randomized controlled phase 2/3 trial of AZD1222 (ChAdOx1 nCoV-19) in healthy adults. For TCRbeta chain sequencing, PBMC samples from trial participants were taken at day 0 and at day 28 after the second dose. As regards this clone: There is no known antigen for this receptor. Qualities for individual bases were not recorded, and no much larger clone is one base off.

The CDR3 regions of human TCRbeta chains were analyzed by immunosequencing. The original methods were these. Repertoire TCRs were matched against a reference library of SARS-CoV-2-specific TCRs generated with the MIRA antigen-specificity platform. Breadth was defined as the fraction of unique TCRs that were SARS-CoV-2-associated, and depth was defined as the fraction of total T cells that were SARS-CoV-2-associated. Using the MIRA data, every spike-specific TCR was mapped to the spike region that the TCR reacted to and assigned to either a CD4 or a CD8 class. Log10-transformed breadth and depth values were compared by one-way ANOVA with Sidak's multiple comparisons tests. Not all clones reach the TCRdb copy of this immuneACCESS table, which keeps in-frame sequences only. Checked studies attribute under half of the gap to unresolved V genes and leave the rest unexplained. V and J calls and clone size are copied from that table; D and trimming were computed from the DNA. This sample has approximately 120,000 clones in its table, and 91% of those were observed once. Roughly 6.9% of the sample lies in the top ten.

The V and J ends are trimmed by 8 bases and 6 bases, leaving 16 bases between them. As encoded in the germline V gene (reference sequence), CDR1 is LNHDA while CDR2 is SQIVND. The cysteine opens and the phenylalanine closes a CDR3 of 14 amino acids. Here the CDR3 DNA is all that survives: 42 bases in frame from base 1. The sample in question was peripheral blood, obtained on day 0 of AZD1222 vaccination. This clonotype was sampled from an adult in good health. This chain joins TRBV19 to TRBJ2-2; the D gene is perhaps TRBD1, on 6 matching bases. The DNA sequence is as follows: TGTGCCAGTCAGGATCAGGGGTGGGCCGGGGAGCTGTTTTTT. This is translated as CASQDQGWAGELFF.